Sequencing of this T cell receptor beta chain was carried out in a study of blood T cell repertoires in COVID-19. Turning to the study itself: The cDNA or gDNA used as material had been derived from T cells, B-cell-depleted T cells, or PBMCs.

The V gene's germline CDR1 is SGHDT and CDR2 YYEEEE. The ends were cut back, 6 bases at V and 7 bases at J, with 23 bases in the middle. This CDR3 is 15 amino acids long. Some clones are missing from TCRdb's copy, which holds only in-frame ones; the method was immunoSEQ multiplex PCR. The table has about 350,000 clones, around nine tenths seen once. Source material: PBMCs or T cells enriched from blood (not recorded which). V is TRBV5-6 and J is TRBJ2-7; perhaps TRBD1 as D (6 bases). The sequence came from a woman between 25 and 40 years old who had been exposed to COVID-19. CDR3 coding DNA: TGTGCCAGCACCGACCCCGGGCAGGGGCCGCGGGAGCAGTACTTC. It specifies CASTDPGQGPREQYF. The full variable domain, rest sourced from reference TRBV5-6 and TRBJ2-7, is DAGVTQSPTHLIKTRGQQVTLRCSPKSGHDTVSWYQQALGQGPQFIFQYYEEEERQRGNFPDRFSGHQFPNYSSELNVNALLLGDSALYLCASTDPGQGPREQYFGPGTRLTVT.